Below, one T cell receptor beta chain is given with its context. What it recognizes is unknown. The data are from a study of tumor-infiltrating lymphocytes in localized non-small cell lung cancer. Study-level results: T-cell fraction did not differ between immunotypes IM1 and IM2. No link was found between tumor T-cell fraction and recurrence-free survival. Different pieces of the same tissue went to different assays, confounding technical variation with intratumor heterogeneity.

The CDR3 is made up of 13 amino acids. The V end was cut by 4 bases, the J end by 2 bases, with 11 bases between. Germline CDR1 is GTSNPN and CDR2 is SVGIG (reference sequence). TCRdb's copy holds only in-frame clones and misses some; the assay was immunoSEQ multiplex PCR. The sample shows roughly 7,200 clones, just under 75% of them seen only once. The sequence came from a human donor with non-small cell lung cancer. The sample taken for sequencing was lung tumor tissue. The rearrangement joins TRBV30 to TRBJ1-1; D is unclear. CDR3 sequence (DNA): TGTGCCTGGAAAAAGGCTTTAAACACTGAAGCTTTCTTT. Translation: CAWKKALNTEAFF.